This TCR beta chain emerged from a study of T-cell memory formation after mild COVID-19. The study's findings and limits: CD4/CD8 balance characterized clones contracting day 15 to 85, and CD4+ skew characterized later expanders.

This clonotype was seen a few times. Its matching antigen is unknown. Germline CDR1 reads MGHRA; CDR2 reads YSYEKL. Trimming left V 1 base short and J 1 base short, with 11 bases between. The CDR3 has 15 amino acids. TCRdb redid the calling of the 5' RACE reads with MiXCR, one entry per CDR3 protein. The sample includes 110,000 or so distinct CDR3 sequences, around a fifth of them seen just once. The specimen was PBMCs or a T cell subset sorted from them (not recorded which). The V call is TRBV4-1, the J call TRBJ2-7; TRBD1 might be the D (6 bases). The sequence derives from a young man who had mild COVID-19 (a few samples of this study predate the infection). Cell type and time point are not known. The CDR3 nucleotides read TGCGCCAGCAGCCAAGGACAGGAGATATCCTACGAGCAGTACTTC. Protein: CASSQGQEISYEQYF.